This TCR beta chain is from a study of T cell repertoires in cytomegalovirus infection. Across the whole study: Indications of both CMV infection and matching HLA type were provided by public TCR beta signatures. Study-wide results and caveats: HLA-C-restricted TCR beta clonotypes specific for CMV led the ex vivo response.

TCRdb re-called the reads with MiXCR, one entry per CDR3 protein. The table lists some 500,000 distinct CDR3 sequences, around 40% of them singletons. This clonotype was seen only a few times. As yet, its antigen is unknown. Here the sequenced sample was cultured PBMCs, taken from culture after CMV antigen stimulation. This clonotype was sampled from a human donor in good health (CMV status not recorded). Some clones in this sample may be carry-over from other donors' samples.

CDR3 nucleotides: TGTGCCAGCACCCTGACAGCGGGAGTGGATACGCAGTATTTT. Translating it yields CASTLTAGVDTQYF. The chain joins TRBV12-3 or TRBV12-4 to TRBJ2-3; 8 bases are a match to TRBD2. V was clipped by 7 bases and J by 6 bases; unmatched bases: 9. CDR3 size: 14 residues.